The source of this TCR beta chain is a study of T cells in Graves' hyperthyroidism and ophthalmopathy (dated by TCRdb to 2018 to 2020). In the study overall: Peripheral blood was sampled at the time of initial diagnosis, prior to any treatment. To identify distinguishing TCR V-J signatures, a discovery cohort of some 99 patients was used, comprising 43 with Graves' ophthalmopathy and approximately 57 with stable Graves' hyperthyroidism. An independent validation cohort of around 19 hyperthyroidism patients and over 15 patients who later progressed to ophthalmopathy tested prospective prediction of ophthalmopathy. For training and testing, the 100 or so patients in the discovery cohort were randomly divided in a 7:3 ratio. In addition, the study compared T-cell repertoires in thyroid tissue and in blood from roughly 6 Graves' hyperthyroidism patients. After sampling, hyperthyroidism patients received methimazole starting at 30 mg daily, and ophthalmopathy patients received high-dose intravenous methylprednisolone. According to the paper, TCR Vbeta CDR3 sequencing was carried out on over 130 peripheral blood samples, which came from 40 to 45 ophthalmopathy, approximately 72 hyperthyroidism and about 17 progressor patients.

TCR beta CDR3 regions were amplified from RNA transcripts. A first-round RT-PCR of the TCR CDR3 used the HTBI primer set with the Qiagen OneStep RT-PCR kit. The libraries were constructed in a second round of multiplex PCR and then size-selected and purified. Sequencing of the libraries was done on an Illumina HiSeq2000 using paired-end 100 bp reads. As for the original processing: SOAPnuke was used to process the raw data, throwing out any read that contained adapters or uncalled bases, had a mean Phred below 15, or lacked an exact constant-primer or identifier match. High-quality paired reads were merged using COPE v1.2.5, and each unique nucleotide sequence was defined as a clonotype. Clonotypes were aligned to IMGT TRBV, TRBD and TRBJ reference segments using MiTCR v1.1. Analysis was restricted to V-J combinations with a frequency above 0.0001, which covered just over 98% of repertoires. A TCS score was defined as the ratio of F50 (clonal expansion) to E x V (chaos), with BLOSUM62-based TCRdist applied between CDR3 peptides within each V-J. Welch's t-statistics and random forest reduced 500 to 550 V-J features to 13, which were used in a naive Bayes classifier (R e1071). TCRdb redid the processing of the public reads, applying fastp at Q25 and MiXCR, and retained in-frame beta chains. Rows are unified per CDR3 protein, each entry keeping the most common DNA and genes. The V and J calls, along with clone size, are taken from TCRdb and not from the paper's own processing. Counted in this sample were approximately 210,000 distinct CDR3 sequences; more than 15% of them appeared once. Clones ranked in the top ten supply approximately 46% of the sample.

Graves' hyperthyroidism was defined as stable when no progression to ophthalmopathy occurred over 18 months of follow-up. Hyperthyroidism patients were newly diagnosed, had a disease duration of under 2 months, and were aged 18 to 65 years. Exclusion was applied to patients with uncontrolled infections, other autoimmune diseases, pregnancy or lactation. Diagnoses relied on clinical symptoms, serum thyroxine and TRAb, thyroid ultrasound and orbital computed tomography. PBMCs were separated from roughly 10 ml of fresh peripheral blood using Ficoll-Paque density gradient centrifugation. Trizol reagent was used to extract total RNA, and RNA quality was then checked on an Agilent 2100 Bioanalyzer. General findings and caveats noted by the study authors: Blood samples also contained most of the expanded thyroid clonotypes (frequency above 0.001), which suggests that blood repertoires may reflect thyroid immune responses. In cross-validation, a model built on a 13 V-J signature told ophthalmopathy apart from stable hyperthyroidism with 87.88% sensitivity and about 81% specificity, and in testing the same model reached 80%/75%. In validation, progression to ophthalmopathy was predicted by the model with about 70% sensitivity and around 76% specificity, a median of roughly 6 months before onset. No statistical method was used to fix the sample size in advance, and group allocation was not hidden from the investigators.

V is cut by 5 bases and J by 6 bases, and the space between the germline ends is 15 bases. According to the germline V gene (reference sequence), CDR1 reads SEHNR and CDR2 reads FQNEAQ. Reading from cysteine to phenylalanine, the CDR3 counts 14 amino acids. The sequence is cut down to CDR3 DNA, 42 bases in frame from base 1. Concerning this clonotype: Its antigen is not yet known. Base qualities are not provided; no much larger clone lies one nucleotide away.

This TCR was sampled from a man aged 45-65 years with Graves' hyperthyroidism. Material: blood. This receptor chain uses TRBV7-9 and TRBJ2-3, with the D call perhaps TRBD1 or TRBD2, as 6 bases match in each case. The DNA sequence reads TGTGCCAGCAGCCTCCGGGGGCCAGCGGATACGCAGTATTTT. It encodes CASSLRGPADTQYF.